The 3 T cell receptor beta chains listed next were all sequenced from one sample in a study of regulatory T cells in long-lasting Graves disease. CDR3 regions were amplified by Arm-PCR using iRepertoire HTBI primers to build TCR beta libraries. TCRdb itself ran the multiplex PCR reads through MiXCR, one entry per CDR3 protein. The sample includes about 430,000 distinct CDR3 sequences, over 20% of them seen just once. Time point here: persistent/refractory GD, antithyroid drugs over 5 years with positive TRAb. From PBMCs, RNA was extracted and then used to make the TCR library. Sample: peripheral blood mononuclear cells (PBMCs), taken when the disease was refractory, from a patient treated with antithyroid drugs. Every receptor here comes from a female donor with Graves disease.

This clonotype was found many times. CDR3 loop: CASSSRHVLYEQYF. CDR3 coding DNA: TGTGCCAGCAGCTCCAGACATGTCCTCTACGAGCAGTACTTC. This chain links TRBV7-8 with TRBJ2-7; no clear D gene. The CDR3 sequence is 14 residues long. Germline values: CDR1 SGHVS, CDR2 FQNEAQ. Trimming stripped 4 bases from V and 3 bases from J, with 13 bases between.

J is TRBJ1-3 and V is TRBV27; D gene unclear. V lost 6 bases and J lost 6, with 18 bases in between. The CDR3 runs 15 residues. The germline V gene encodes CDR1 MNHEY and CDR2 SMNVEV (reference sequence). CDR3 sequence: CASSPRRTAVNTIYF. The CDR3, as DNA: TGTGCCAGCAGCCCCCGTCGGACGGCAGTAAACACCATATATTTT.

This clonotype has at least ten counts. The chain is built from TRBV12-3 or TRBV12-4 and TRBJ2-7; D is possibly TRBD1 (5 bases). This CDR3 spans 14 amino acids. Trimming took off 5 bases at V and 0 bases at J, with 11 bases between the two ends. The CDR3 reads CASSRTQSSYEQYF. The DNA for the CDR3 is TGTGCCAGCAGTAGGACACAATCCTCCTACGAGCAGTACTTC.